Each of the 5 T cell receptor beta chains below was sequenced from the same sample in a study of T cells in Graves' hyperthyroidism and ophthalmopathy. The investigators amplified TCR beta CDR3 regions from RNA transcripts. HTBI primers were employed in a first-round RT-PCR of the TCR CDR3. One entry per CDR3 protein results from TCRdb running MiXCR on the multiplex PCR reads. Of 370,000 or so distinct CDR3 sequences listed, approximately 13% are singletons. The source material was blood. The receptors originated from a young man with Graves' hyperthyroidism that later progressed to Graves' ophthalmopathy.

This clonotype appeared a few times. The CDR3, as DNA: TGTGCCATCAGTGAGTGGGAAGGGGGCTATGGCTACACCTTC. Protein: CAISEWEGGYGYTF. The chain employs TRBV10-3 and TRBJ1-2; a possible D gene is TRBD1 (6 bases). The CDR3 has 14 residues. CDR1 ENHRY and CDR2 SYGVKD come from the germline V gene. V lost 1 base and J 4 bases, leaving 10 bases between the germline ends.

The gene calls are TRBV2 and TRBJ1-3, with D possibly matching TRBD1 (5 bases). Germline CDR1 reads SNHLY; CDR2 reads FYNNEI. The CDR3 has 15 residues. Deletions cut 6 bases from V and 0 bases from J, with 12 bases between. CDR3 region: CASRPGRISGNTIYF. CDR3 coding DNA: TGTGCCAGCAGGCCGGGACGGATCTCTGGAAACACCATATATTTT. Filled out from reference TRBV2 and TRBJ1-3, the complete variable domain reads EPEVTQTPSHQVTQMGQEVILRCVPISNHLYFYWYRQILGQKVEFLVSFYNNEISEKSEIFDDQFSVERPDGSNFTLKIRSTKLEDSAMYFCASRPGRISGNTIYFGEGSWLTVV.

The CDR3, as DNA: TGCAGCGTTGCAGGGGGGTATGGCTACACCTTC. Translated, it gives CSVAGGYGYTF. V is TRBV29-1 and J is TRBJ1-2, with 7 bases aligning to TRBD1. Per germline, CDR1 SQVTM and CDR2 ANQGSEA. The CDR3 covers 11 residues. The junction had 1 base not matched to a gene; V was cut back by 4 bases and J by 5 bases. Together with reference TRBV29-1 and TRBJ1-2, the CDR3 gives the full variable domain: SAVISQKPSRDICQRGTSLTIQCQVDSQVTMMFWYRQQPGQSLTLIATANQGSEATYESGFVIDKFPISRPNLTFSTLTVSNMSPEDSSIYLCSVAGGYGYTFGSGTRLTVV.

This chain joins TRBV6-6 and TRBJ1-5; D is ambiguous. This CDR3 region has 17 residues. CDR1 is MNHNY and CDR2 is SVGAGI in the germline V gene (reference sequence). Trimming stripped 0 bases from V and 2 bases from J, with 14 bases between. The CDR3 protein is CASSYSSRYGGNQPQHF. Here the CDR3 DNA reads TGTGCCAGCAGTTACTCGTCTCGCTACGGGGGCAATCAGCCCCAGCATTTT.

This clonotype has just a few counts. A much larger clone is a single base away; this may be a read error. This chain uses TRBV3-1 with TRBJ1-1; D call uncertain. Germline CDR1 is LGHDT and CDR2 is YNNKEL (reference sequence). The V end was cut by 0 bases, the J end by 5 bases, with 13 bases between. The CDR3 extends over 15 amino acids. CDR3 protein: CASSQDPSELTEAFF. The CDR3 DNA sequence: TGTGCCAGCAGCCAAGACCCTTCGGAGCTTACTGAAGCTTTCTTT.